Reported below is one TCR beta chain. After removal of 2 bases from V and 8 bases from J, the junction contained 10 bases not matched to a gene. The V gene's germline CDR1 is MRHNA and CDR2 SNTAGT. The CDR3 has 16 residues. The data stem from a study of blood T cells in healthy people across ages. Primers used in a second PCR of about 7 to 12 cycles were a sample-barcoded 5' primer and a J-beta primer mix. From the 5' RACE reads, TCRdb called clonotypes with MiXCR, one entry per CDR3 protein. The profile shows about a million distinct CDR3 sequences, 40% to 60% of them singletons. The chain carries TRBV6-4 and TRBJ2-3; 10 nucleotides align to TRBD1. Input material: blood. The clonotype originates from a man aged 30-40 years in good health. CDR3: CASSDGDRGAPGTQYF. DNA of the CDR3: TGTGCCAGCAGTGACGGGGACAGGGGTGCACCGGGTACGCAGTATTTT.